The clone carrying this TCR beta chain appeared once. Its antigen is undetermined. V was shortened by 0 bases and J by 1 base, with 13 bases between the two germline ends. CDR3 size: 16 residues. Germline assignment: CDR1 SGHTA and CDR2 FQGNSA. This entry is derived from a study of neoadjuvant anti-PD-1 for oral cavity cancer. The overall study: Around day 43, patients without progression received a fourth nivolumab dose before surgery. Study-wide points: TCR analyses covered only a few patients per response group. Higher pretreatment blood Treg/Th17 ratios correlated with higher pretreatment blood and lower post-treatment tumor TCRbeta clonality.

The time point was: after neoadjuvant nivolumab, at surgical resection. Repertoires were generated with immunoSEQ multiplex PCR, while TCRdb's copy carries only in-frame clones and drops some. The sample shows about 42,000 clones, approximately 80% of them seen only once. V usage is TRBV7-2 and J usage is TRBJ2-7; perhaps TRBD1 as D (6 bases). This receptor was obtained from a person aged 35 to 85 with oral cavity squamous cell carcinoma. Sequencing was performed on PBMCs, taken after nivolumab (anti-PD-1) treatment. In DNA, the CDR3 is TGTGCCAGCAGCTTAGCGGCCAGGGGCTTATCCTACGAGCAGTACTTC. This sequence encodes CASSLAARGLSYEQYF.